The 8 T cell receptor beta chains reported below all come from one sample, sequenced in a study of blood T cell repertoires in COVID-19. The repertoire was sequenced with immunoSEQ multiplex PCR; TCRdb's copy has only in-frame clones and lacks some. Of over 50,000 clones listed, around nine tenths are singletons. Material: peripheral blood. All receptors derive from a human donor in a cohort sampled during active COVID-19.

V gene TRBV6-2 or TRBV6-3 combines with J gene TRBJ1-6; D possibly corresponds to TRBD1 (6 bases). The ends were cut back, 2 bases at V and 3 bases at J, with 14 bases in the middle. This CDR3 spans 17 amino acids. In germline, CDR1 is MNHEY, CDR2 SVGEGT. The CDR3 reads CASSYDAGADYNSPLHF. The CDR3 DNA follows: TGTGCCAGCAGTTACGATGCAGGGGCTGACTATAATTCACCCCTCCACTTT.

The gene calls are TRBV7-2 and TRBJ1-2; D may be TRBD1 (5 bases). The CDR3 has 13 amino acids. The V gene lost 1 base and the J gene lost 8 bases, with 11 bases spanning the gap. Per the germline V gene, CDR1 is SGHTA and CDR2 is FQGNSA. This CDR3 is CASSLGTKDGYTF. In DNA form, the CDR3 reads TGTGCCAGCAGCTTAGGGACAAAGGACGGCTACACCTTC.

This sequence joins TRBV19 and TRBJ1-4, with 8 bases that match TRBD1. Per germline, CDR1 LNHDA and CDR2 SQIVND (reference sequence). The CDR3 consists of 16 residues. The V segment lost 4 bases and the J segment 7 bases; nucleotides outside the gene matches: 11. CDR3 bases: TGTGCCAGTAGTACCCCCCACACAGGGGGTAGTGAAAAACTGTTTTTT. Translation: CASSTPHTGGSEKLFF.

CDR3 sequence (DNA): TGTGCCAGCAGCCGGAACAGGGCCTCCATATATTTT. This encodes CASSRNRASIYF. The rearrangement links TRBV14 to TRBJ1-3; possibly TRBD1 for D (6 bases). The CDR3 consists of 12 residues. V was pared by 4 bases and J by 11 bases, with 12 bases between. Germline V gene lookup returns CDR1 SGHDN and CDR2 FVKESK.

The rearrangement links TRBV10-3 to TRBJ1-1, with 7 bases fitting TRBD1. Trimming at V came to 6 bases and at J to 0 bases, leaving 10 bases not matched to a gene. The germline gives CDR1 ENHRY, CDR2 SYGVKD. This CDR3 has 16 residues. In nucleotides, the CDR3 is TGTGCCATCAGCGGGGGGGAGACAGGGCTGAACACTGAAGCTTTCTTT. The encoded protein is CAISGGETGLNTEAFF.

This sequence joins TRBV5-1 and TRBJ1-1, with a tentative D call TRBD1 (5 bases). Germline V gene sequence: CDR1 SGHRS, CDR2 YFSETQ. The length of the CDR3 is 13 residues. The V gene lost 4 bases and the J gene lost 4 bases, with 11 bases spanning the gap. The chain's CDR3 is CASSPSGGTEAFF. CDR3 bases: TGCGCCAGCAGCCCGTCGGGGGGCACTGAAGCTTTCTTT.

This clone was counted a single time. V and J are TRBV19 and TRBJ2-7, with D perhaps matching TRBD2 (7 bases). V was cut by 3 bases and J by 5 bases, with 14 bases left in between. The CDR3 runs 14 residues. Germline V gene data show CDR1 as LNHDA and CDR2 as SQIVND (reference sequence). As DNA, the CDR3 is TGTGCCAGTAGTATGTGGGGGGGCTCTCACGAGCAGTACTTC. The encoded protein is CASSMWGGSHEQYF.

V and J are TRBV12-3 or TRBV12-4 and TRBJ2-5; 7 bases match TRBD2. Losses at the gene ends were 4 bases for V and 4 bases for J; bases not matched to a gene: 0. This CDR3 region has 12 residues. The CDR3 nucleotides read TGTGCCAGCAGTTCTAGCGGAGAGACCCAGTACTTC. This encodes CASSSSGETQYF.